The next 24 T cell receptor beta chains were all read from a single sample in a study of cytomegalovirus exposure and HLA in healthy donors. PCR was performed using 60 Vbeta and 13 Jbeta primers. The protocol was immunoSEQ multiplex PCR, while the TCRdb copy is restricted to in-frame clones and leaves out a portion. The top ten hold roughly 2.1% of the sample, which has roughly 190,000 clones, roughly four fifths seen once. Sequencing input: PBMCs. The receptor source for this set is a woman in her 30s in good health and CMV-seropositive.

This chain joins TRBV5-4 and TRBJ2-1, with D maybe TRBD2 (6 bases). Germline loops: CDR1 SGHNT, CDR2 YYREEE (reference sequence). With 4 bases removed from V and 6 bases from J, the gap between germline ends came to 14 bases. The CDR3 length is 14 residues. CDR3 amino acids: CASSPTSFLNEQFF. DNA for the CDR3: TGTGCCAGCAGCCCGACTAGTTTCCTCAATGAGCAGTTCTTC.

CDR3 sequence reads: CAISDSTGDNQPQHF. In DNA, the CDR3 is TGTGCCATCAGTGACTCTACAGGGGACAATCAGCCCCAGCATTTT. The chain is built from TRBV10-3 and TRBJ1-5; 7 bases map to TRBD1. Germline CDR1 reads ENHRY; CDR2 reads SYGVKD. V gave up 3 bases and J gave up 3 bases; unmatched junction bases: 5. The CDR3 extends over 15 amino acids.

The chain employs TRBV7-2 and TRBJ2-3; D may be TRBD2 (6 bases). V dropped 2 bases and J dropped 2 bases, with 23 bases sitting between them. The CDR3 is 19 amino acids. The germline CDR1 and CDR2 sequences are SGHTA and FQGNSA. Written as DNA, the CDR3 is TGTGCCAGCAGCTTATCTCCGGGACTCTCCCAGGAGGACACAGATACGCAGTATTTT. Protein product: CASSLSPGLSQEDTDTQYF.

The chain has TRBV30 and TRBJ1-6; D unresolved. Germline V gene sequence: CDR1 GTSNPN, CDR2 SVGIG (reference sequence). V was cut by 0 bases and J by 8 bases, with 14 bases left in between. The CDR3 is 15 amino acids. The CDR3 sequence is CAWSVRRGWDSPLHF. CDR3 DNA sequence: TGTGCCTGGAGTGTAAGGCGGGGATGGGATTCACCCCTCCACTTT.

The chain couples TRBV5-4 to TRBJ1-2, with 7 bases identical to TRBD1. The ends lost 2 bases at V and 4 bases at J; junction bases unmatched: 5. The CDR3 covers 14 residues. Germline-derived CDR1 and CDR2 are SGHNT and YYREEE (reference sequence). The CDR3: CASSFGQDGYGYTF. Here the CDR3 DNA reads TGTGCCAGCAGCTTCGGACAGGACGGCTATGGCTACACCTTC.

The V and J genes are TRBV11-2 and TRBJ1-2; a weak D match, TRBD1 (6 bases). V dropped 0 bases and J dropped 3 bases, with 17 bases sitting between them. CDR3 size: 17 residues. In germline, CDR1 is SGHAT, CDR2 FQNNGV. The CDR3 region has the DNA TGTGCCAGCAGCTTAGACGCTCGACAGGCTACAGACTATGGCTACACCTTC. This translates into CASSLDARQATDYGYTF. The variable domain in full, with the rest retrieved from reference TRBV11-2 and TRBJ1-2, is EAGVAQSPRYKIIEKRQSVAFWCNPISGHATLYWYQQILGQGPKLLIQFQNNGVVDDSQLPKDRFSAERLKGVDSTLKIQPAKLEDSAVYLCASSLDARQATDYGYTFGSGTRLTVV.

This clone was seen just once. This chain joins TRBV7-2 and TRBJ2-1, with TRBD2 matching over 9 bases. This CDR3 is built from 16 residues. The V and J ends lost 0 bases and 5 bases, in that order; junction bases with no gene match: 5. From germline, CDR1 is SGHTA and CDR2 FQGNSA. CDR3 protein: CASSLALAGGDNEQFF. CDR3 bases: TGTGCCAGCAGCTTAGCTCTTGCGGGAGGGGACAATGAGCAGTTCTTC.

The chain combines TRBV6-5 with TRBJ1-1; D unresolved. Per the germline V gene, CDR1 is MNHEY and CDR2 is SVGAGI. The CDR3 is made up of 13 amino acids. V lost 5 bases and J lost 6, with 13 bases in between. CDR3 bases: TGTGCCAGCAGTCCGACCCGCCGGGCTGAAGCTTTCTTT. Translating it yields CASSPTRRAEAFF.

CDR3 coding DNA: TGCAGCGTTGAACAGGGGGCCAATACTAACTATGGCTACACCTTC. Protein sequence: CSVEQGANTNYGYTF. The chain recombines TRBV29-1 with TRBJ1-2, with TRBD1 matching 8 bases. CDR1 is SQVTM, CDR2 ANQGSEA, per germline. The CDR3 sequence is 15 residues long. V dropped 2 bases and J dropped 0; count of bases not matched to a gene: 5.

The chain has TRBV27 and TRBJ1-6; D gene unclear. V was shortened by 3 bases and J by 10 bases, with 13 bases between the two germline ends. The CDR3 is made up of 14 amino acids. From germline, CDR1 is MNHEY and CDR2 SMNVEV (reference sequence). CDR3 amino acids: CASSFRGTDSPLHF. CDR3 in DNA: TGTGCCAGCAGTTTTCGGGGTACGGACTCACCCCTCCACTTT.

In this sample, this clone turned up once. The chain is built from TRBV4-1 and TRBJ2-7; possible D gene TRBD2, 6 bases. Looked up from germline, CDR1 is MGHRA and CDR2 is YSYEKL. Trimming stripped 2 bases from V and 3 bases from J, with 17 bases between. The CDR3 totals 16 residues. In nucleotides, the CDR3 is TGCGCCAGCAGCCAAATCTCTAGCGTACGTCACTACGAGCAGTACTTC. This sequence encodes CASSQISSVRHYEQYF.

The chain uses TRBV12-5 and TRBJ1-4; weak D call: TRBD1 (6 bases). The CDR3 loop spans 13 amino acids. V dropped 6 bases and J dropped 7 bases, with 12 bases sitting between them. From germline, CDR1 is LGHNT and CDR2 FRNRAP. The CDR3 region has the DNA TGTGCTAGTGGAGGGGGATCAGGTGAAAAACTGTTTTTT. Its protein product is CASGGGSGEKLFF.

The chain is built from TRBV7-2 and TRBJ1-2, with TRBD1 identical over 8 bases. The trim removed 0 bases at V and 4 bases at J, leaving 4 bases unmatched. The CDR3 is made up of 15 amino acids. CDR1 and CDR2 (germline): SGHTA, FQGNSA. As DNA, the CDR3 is TGTGCCAGCAGCTTAGCGGAAGGACAGGGCTATGGCTACACCTTC. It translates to CASSLAEGQGYGYTF.

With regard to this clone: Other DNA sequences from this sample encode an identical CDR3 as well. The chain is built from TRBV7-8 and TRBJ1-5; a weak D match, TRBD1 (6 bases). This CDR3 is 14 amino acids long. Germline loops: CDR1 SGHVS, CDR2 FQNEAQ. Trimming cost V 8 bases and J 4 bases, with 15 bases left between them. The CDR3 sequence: CASSGDYSNQPQHF. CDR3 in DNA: TGTGCCAGCTCAGGGGATTATAGTAATCAGCCCCAGCATTTT.

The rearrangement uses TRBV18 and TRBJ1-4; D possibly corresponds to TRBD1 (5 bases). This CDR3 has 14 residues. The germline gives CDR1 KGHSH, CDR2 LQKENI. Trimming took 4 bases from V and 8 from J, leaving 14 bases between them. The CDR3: CASSQGQGSEKLFF. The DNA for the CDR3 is TGTGCCAGCTCACAGGGCCAGGGCTCGGAAAAACTGTTTTTT.

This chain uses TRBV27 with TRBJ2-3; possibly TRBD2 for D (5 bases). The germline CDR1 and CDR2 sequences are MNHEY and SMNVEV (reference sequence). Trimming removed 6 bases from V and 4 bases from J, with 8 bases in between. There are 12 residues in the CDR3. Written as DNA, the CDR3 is TGTGCCAGCAGAAAAGCGGCAGATACGCAGTATTTT. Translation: CASRKAADTQYF.

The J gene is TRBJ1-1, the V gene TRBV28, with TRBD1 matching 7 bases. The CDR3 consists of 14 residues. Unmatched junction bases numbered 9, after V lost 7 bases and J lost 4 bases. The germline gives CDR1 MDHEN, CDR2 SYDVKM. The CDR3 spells CASTPTGKATEAFF. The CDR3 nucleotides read TGTGCCAGCACCCCGACAGGGAAAGCCACTGAAGCTTTCTTT.

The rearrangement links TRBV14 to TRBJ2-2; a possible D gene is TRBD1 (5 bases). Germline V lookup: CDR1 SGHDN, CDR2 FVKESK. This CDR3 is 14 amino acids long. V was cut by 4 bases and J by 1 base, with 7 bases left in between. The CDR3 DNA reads TGTGCCAGCAGCCTAACAGGGAACACCGGGGAGCTGTTTTTT. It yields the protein CASSLTGNTGELFF.

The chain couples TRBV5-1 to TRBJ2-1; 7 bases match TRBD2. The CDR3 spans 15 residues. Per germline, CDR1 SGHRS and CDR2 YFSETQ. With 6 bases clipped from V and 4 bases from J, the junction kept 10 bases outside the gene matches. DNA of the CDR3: TGCGCCAGCACCGACGCTAGCGGAGCGTACAATGAGCAGTTCTTC. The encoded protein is CASTDASGAYNEQFF.

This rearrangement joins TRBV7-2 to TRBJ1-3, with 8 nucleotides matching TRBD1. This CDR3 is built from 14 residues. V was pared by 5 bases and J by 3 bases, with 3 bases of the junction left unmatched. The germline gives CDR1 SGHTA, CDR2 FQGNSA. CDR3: CASSPTGGGNTIYF. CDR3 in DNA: TGTGCCAGCAGCCCTACAGGGGGTGGAAACACCATATATTTT.

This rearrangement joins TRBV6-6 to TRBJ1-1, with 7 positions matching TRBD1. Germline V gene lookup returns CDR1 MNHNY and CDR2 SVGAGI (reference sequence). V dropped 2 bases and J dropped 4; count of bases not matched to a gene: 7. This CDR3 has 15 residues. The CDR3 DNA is TGTGCCAGCAGTTACCAGACAGGGAGGAGCACTGAAGCTTTCTTT. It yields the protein CASSYQTGRSTEAFF.

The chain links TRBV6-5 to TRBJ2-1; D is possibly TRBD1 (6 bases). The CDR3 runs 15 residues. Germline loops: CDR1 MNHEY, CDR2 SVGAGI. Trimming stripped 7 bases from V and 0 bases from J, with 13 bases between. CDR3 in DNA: TGTGCCAGCACCAAAGGGACATACTCCTACAATGAGCAGTTCTTC. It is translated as CASTKGTYSYNEQFF.

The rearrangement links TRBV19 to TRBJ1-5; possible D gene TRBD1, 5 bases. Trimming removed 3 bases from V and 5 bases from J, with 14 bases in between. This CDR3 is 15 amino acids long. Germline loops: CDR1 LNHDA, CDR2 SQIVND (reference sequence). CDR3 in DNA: TGTGCCAGTAGTATGGAGCCTAAAGGGGATCAGCCCCAGCATTTT. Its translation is CASSMEPKGDQPQHF.

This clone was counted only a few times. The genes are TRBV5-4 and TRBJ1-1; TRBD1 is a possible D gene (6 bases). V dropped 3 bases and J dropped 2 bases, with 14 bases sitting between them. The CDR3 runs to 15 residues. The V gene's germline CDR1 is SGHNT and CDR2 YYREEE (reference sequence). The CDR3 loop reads CASSWWARGNTEAFF. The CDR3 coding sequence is TGTGCCAGCAGCTGGTGGGCCAGGGGTAACACTGAAGCTTTCTTT.